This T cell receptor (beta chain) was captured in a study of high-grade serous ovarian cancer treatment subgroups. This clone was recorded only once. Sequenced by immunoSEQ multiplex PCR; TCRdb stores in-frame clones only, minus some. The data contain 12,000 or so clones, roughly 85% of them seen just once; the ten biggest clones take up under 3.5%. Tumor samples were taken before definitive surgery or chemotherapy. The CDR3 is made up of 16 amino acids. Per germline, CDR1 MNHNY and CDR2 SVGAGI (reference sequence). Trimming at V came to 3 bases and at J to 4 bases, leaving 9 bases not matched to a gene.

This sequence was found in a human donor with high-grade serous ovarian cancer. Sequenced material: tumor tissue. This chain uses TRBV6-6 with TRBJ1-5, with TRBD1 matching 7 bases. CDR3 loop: CASSYRTGPRNQPQHF. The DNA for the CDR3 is TGTGCCAGCAGTTATAGGACAGGCCCGCGAAATCAGCCCCAGCATTTT.